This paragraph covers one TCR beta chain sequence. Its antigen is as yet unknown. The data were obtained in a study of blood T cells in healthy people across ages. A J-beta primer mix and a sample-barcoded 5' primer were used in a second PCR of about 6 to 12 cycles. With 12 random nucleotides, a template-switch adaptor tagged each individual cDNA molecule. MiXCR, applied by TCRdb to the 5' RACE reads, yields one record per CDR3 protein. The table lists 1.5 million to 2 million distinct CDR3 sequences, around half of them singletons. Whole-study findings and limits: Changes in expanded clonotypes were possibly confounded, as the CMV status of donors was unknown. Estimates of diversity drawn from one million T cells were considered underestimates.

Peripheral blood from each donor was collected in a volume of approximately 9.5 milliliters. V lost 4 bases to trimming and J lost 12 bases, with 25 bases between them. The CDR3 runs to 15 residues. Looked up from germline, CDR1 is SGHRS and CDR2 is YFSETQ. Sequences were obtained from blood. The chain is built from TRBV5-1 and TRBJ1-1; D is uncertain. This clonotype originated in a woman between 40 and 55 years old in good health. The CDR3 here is CASSADGQLGGSSFF. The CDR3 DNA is TGCGCCAGCAGCGCCGACGGGCAGCTAGGTGGGAGTTCTTTCTTT.